This entry describes one T cell receptor beta chain. This clonotype was detected ten times or more. There is no known antigen for this receptor. Base quality data are lacking; no much larger clone is found one base away. TCR beta CDR3 regions were amplified from RNA transcripts. For the first round of RT-PCR on the TCR CDR3, the HTBI primer set was used together with the Qiagen OneStep RT-PCR kit. Libraries were constructed in a second round of multiplex PCR, after which size selection and purification were carried out. Libraries were sequenced paired-end with 100 bp reads on an Illumina HiSeq2000. The original pipeline was this. Raw data were processed with SOAPnuke, discarding reads with adapters, uncalled bases, mean Phred below 15, or no exact constant-primer or identifier match. COPE v1.2.5 was used to merge the high-quality paired reads, and each unique nucleotide sequence was defined as a clonotype. Clonotypes were aligned to IMGT TRBV, TRBD and TRBJ reference segments using MiTCR v1.1. Analysis was restricted to V-J combinations with a frequency above 0.0001, which covered just over 98% of repertoires. A TCS score was defined as the ratio of F50 (clonal expansion) to E x V (chaos), with BLOSUM62-based TCRdist applied between CDR3 peptides within each V-J. Welch's t-statistics and random forest reduced approximately 520 V-J features to 10 to 15, which were used in a naive Bayes classifier (R e1071). TCRdb reran the public reads through fastp at Q25 and MiXCR, keeping productive beta chains. Records with the same CDR3 protein are collapsed into one entry carrying the most frequent genes and DNA. These V and J calls originate from TCRdb's pipeline instead of the authors' own analysis. For this sample the table gives 730,000 or so distinct CDR3 sequences, of which roughly 20% were detected only once. Around 17% of the sample belongs to the ten largest clones.

These data belong to a study of T cells in Graves' hyperthyroidism and ophthalmopathy (dated by TCRdb to about 2019). About the study as a whole: Peripheral blood was collected at initial diagnosis, before any treatment. Once sampling was done, hyperthyroidism patients were given methimazole at a starting dose of 30 mg daily, whereas ophthalmopathy patients were given high-dose intravenous methylprednisolone. In several Graves' hyperthyroidism patients, the study also compared T-cell repertoires from thyroid tissue with T-cell repertoires from blood. To identify TCR V-J signatures that set the groups apart, the researchers used a discovery cohort of 100 patients, made up of approximately 43 with Graves' ophthalmopathy and 55 to 65 with stable Graves' hyperthyroidism. Prospective prediction of ophthalmopathy was tested in an independent validation cohort consisting of some 19 hyperthyroidism patients and 17 patients who later progressed to ophthalmopathy. The paper describes TCR Vbeta CDR3 sequencing of more than 120 peripheral blood samples, made up of 43 ophthalmopathy patients, approximately 73 hyperthyroidism patients and 17 progressor patients. For training and testing, the 100 or so patients in the discovery cohort were randomly divided in a 7:3 ratio. The investigation overall reported the following: Most expanded thyroid clonotypes (frequency above 0.001) were also detected in blood, a finding suggesting that blood repertoires may reflect thyroid immune responses. During validation, the model predicted progression to ophthalmopathy a median of around 7 months ahead of onset, with approximately 70% sensitivity and 72% to 80% specificity. No statistical method was used to fix the sample size in advance, and group allocation was not hidden from the investigators. A model built on a 13 V-J signature distinguished ophthalmopathy from stable hyperthyroidism, reaching about 89% sensitivity and 81% to 83% specificity in cross-validation and 80%/75% in testing.

V loses 3 bases at its end and J loses 6 bases; junction bases beyond the gene matches: 6. From a lookup of the germline V gene, CDR1 and CDR2 are KGHSH and LQKENI. The CDR3, from cysteine to phenylalanine, totals 15 residues. The only DNA kept is the CDR3, 45 bases in frame from the first base. The hyperthyroidism patients were between 18 and 65 years old and newly diagnosed, with a disease duration of less than 2 months. The study excluded patients with uncontrolled infections, other autoimmune diseases, pregnancy or lactation. Diagnoses were based on clinical symptoms, serum thyroxine and TRAb, thyroid ultrasound and orbital computed tomography. For progressor patients, blood was drawn at the first diagnosis of hyperthyroidism, before any ophthalmopathy symptoms had appeared. PBMCs were isolated from more than 9 ml of fresh peripheral blood by Ficoll-Paque density gradient centrifugation. Progressor patients were initially diagnosed with Graves' hyperthyroidism and developed ophthalmopathy during follow-up. Total RNA was extracted with Trizol reagent, and quality was checked on an Agilent 2100 Bioanalyzer.

The chain is encoded by TRBV18 joined to TRBJ2-1, with 9 bases in between that match TRBD1. The receptor comes from a woman between 45 and 65 years old with Graves' hyperthyroidism that later progressed to Graves' ophthalmopathy. Sequencing input: blood. CDR3 region: CASSPGDRVFNEQFF. At the DNA level, the sequence is TGTGCCAGCTCACCGGGGGACAGGGTTTTCAATGAGCAGTTCTTC.